Sequencing of this T cell receptor beta chain was carried out in a study of T-cell memory formation after mild COVID-19. Study-level findings and limits: Clones contracting across day 15 to 85 had a balanced CD4/CD8 profile; later expanding clones leaned CD4+.

MiXCR was run by TCRdb on the 5' RACE reads, yielding one entry per CDR3 protein. The sample carries over 120,000 distinct CDR3 sequences, under 7% recorded once. As for this clonotype: Its target is not known.

The CDR3 sequence is 14 residues long. V lost 3 bases and J lost 0, with 8 bases in between. This sequence joins TRBV12-3 or TRBV12-4 and TRBJ1-1; D is uncertain. The TCR sequence derives from an adult woman who had mild COVID-19 (a few samples of this study predate the infection). Cell type and time point are not known. Sequencing was carried out using PBMCs or a T cell subset sorted from them (not recorded which). The CDR3 bases are TGTGCCAGCAGTTTTGGACGGATGAACACTGAAGCTTTCTTT. Protein sequence: CASSFGRMNTEAFF.